This note documents a single TCR beta chain sequence. Its antigen is unidentified. Looked up from germline, CDR1 is SGHTA and CDR2 is FQGNSA. This CDR3 comprises 15 residues. Trimming stripped 5 bases from V and 3 bases from J, with 17 bases between. These data are taken from a study of shared clonotypes between healthy human individuals. General observations from the study: Memory subsets generally showed lower estimated richness than naive subsets. Donors were few, which limited the genetic and exposure-history diversity represented.

Free of recent acute infections or vaccinations, the donors were healthy HIV-negative adults. This was a deep-level run. Profiling relied on immunoSEQ multiplex PCR, and the TCRdb table lists in-frame clones only, not all of them. The sample shows 2.3 million or so clones, over 85% of them seen only once. This TCR was sampled from a man between 18 and 29 years old in good health. Some clones in this sample may be carry-over from other donors' samples. Input material: naive CD4+ T cells from PBMCs. Documented subset: CD45RA+ positively selected. The chain employs TRBV7-2 and TRBJ2-7; either TRBD1 or TRBD2 may fit D (5 bases each). The CDR3 bases are TGTGCCAGCAGCGCTTTGCCGAGAGGGGACTACGAGCAGTACTTC. It yields the protein CASSALPRGDYEQYF.